This section outlines one T cell receptor (beta chain) sequence together with its context. Its cognate antigen is unknown. Just one base apart from a much larger clone, this may be a read error. Since the CDR3 does not end with the conserved phenylalanine or tryptophan, this likely comes from a read error. Using its own MiXCR run on the reads, TCRdb lists one record per CDR3 protein. In the table there are around 770,000 distinct CDR3 sequences, just under 30% of which are singletons. These data come from a study of T cell repertoires in cytomegalovirus infection. For the study at large: HLA-B-restricted CMV epitopes that are well studied were used alongside recently identified HLA-C-restricted ones.

Findings and caveats of the study: Summed frequency of shared TCR beta families picked out CMV carriers who also had the relevant HLA.

CDR3 length: 12 amino acids. The ends were cut back, 8 bases at V and 4 bases at J, with 10 bases in the middle. Sequencing used cultured CD8+ T cells from PBMCs, obtained from culture after CMV antigen stimulation. This chain connects TRBV12-3 or TRBV12-4 to TRBJ2-3, with D unclear. This TCR derives from a human donor in good health (CMV status not recorded). Some clones in this sample may be carry-over from other donors' samples. CDR3 amino acids: CASRLGSDTQYC. DNA for the CDR3: TGTGCCAGCCGCCTCGGATCAGATACGCAGTATTGT.